The clone carrying this T cell receptor beta chain has more than one count but fewer than ten. Antigen specificity is unknown. These data are taken from a study of T cells after posttransplantation cyclophosphamide. The V gene's germline CDR1 is SGHVS and CDR2 FQNEAQ. CDR3 length: 15 residues. V was trimmed by 2 bases and J by 0 bases, leaving 8 bases between them. The data were produced by immunoSEQ multiplex PCR, yet TCRdb's version contains in-frame clones alone and is incomplete. The sample comprises 25,000 or so clones, about 82% of which are singletons, and around 6.9% rests with the top ten. Whole-study results and caveats: Later blood repertoires were often dominated by clones from the donor CD8+ memory compartment.

The J gene is TRBJ2-1, the V gene TRBV7-8; D possibly corresponds to TRBD2 (5 bases). The sequence was obtained from a woman aged 55 to 70 with a blood cancer, CMV-positive, and with a related stem cell donor. The sample comprised PBMCs. CDR3 coding DNA: TGTGCCAGCAGCTTAAAACGGGACTCCTACAATGAGCAGTTCTTC. Encoded protein: CASSLKRDSYNEQFF.